Reported below is one T cell receptor beta chain. The sample is drawn from a study of blood T cell repertoires in COVID-19. Background on the study: Samples representing acute and convalescent COVID-19 were sourced from the United States, Italy and Spain. PBMCs, B-cell-depleted T cells, or T cells provided the cDNA or gDNA that made up the material.

Original methodology: Nucleated cell counts were estimated from reference gene primer amplification. TCRdb keeps only in-frame clones here, not all; method: immunoSEQ multiplex PCR. V and J calls and clone size come straight from that table; D and trimming were deduced from the DNA. This sample has over 250,000 clones; 70% to 80% occur once, and the top ten carry about 3.1%. The CDR3 has 17 residues. The V segment lost 0 bases and the J segment 3 bases; nucleotides outside the gene matches: 7. CDR1 is LNHNV and CDR2 is YYDKDF in the germline V gene (reference sequence). What was sequenced was peripheral blood. This receptor was identified in a woman older than 75 with acute or convalescent COVID-19. This sequence joins TRBV15 and TRBJ2-4, with 8 bases identical to TRBD2. In DNA form, the CDR3 reads TGTGCCACCAGCAGAGAAGGGTCGGGAGGGAACAAAAACATTCAGTACTTC. Its protein product is CATSREGSGGNKNIQYF.